This record covers a single T cell receptor beta chain. The antigen is undetermined. The sample originates from a study of vaccination effects on CD4 cells after COVID-19. ViraFEST expansion of antigen-specific CD4+ T cells with viral peptide pools preceded sequencing. The authors isolated CD4+ T cells after about eleven days of culture. Either the BNT162b2 or mRNA-1273 vaccine was given to participants in two doses. With 8.5 to 10 ug/ml peptides and 10 IU/ml IL-2, some 2 million PBMC per well were cultured. A half-volume exchange with IL-2 medium occurred on days 3 and 7. Study conclusions and caveats: Few convalescent patients and no early post-infection timepoints were included in the study.

This CDR3 is 14 amino acids long. Trimming cost V 4 bases and J 1 base, with 10 bases left between them. CDR1 and CDR2 (germline): SGHRS, YFSETQ. Profiled with immunoSEQ multiplex PCR; TCRdb holds only in-frame clones, not every one. The data hold around 24,000 clones, with around 81% observed a single time. Here the sequenced sample was CD4+ T cells from PBMCs cultured with SARS-CoV-2 spike peptides, taken after COVID-19 vaccination. The sequence was collected from a human donor who received a COVID-19 vaccine. Some clones in this sample may be carry-over from other donors' samples. V usage is TRBV5-1 and J usage is TRBJ2-3, with TRBD1 as a possible D gene (6 bases). The CDR3 loop is CASSQAGGTDTQYF. The CDR3 nucleotides are TGCGCCAGCAGCCAGGCAGGGGGCACAGATACGCAGTATTTT.